The clone carrying this TCR beta chain was observed a handful of times. This entry comes from a study of blood T cell repertoires in COVID-19. Study details: COVID-19 samples collected from the United States, Italy and Spain covered acute and convalescent phases.

CDR1 and CDR2 from the germline V gene are SNHLY and FYNNEI. J lost 4 bases, V lost 3 bases, and 7 bases had no gene match. This CDR3 has 15 residues. Original data processing: Estimated nucleated cell counts came from reference gene primer amplification. The assay was immunoSEQ multiplex PCR, and TCRdb's table has in-frame clones only and misses some. Clone size and V and J calls were adopted from that table, with D and trimming inferred from the DNA. The data contain roughly 86,000 clones, over 60% of them singletons. The TCR originated in a man in his forties or fifties who had recovered from COVID-19. The J gene is TRBJ1-2, the V gene TRBV2; 8 bases line up with TRBD1. Sequenced input: peripheral blood. The CDR3 DNA reads TGTGCCAGCAGTGAGGTCCCAGGGGGCGGCTATGGCTACACCTTC. Translating it yields CASSEVPGGGYGYTF.